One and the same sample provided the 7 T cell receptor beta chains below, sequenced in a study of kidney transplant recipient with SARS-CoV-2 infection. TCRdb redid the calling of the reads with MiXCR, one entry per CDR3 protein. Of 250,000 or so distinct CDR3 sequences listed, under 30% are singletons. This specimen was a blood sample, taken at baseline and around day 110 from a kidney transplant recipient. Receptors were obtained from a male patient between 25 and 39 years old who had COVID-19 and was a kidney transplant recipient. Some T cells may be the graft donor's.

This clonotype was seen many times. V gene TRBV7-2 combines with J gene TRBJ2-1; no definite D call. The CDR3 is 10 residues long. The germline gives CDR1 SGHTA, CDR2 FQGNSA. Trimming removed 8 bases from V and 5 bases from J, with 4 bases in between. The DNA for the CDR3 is TGTGCCAGCGGAAACAATGAGCAGTTCTTC. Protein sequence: CASGNNEQFF.

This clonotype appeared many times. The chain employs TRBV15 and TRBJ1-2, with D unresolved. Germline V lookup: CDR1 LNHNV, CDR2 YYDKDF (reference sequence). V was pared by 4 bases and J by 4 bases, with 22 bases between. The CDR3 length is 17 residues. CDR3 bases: TGTGCCACCAGCAAAAGGTCAAGGTGTGGAAAGACCTATGGCTACACCTTC. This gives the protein CATSKRSRCGKTYGYTF.

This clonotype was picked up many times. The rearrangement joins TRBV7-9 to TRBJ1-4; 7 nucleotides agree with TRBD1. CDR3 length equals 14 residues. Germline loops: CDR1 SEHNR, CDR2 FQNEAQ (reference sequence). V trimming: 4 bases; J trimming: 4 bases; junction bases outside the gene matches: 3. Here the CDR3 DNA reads TGTGCCAGCAGCTCGACAGGGAATAATGAAAAACTGTTTTTT. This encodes CASSSTGNNEKLFF.

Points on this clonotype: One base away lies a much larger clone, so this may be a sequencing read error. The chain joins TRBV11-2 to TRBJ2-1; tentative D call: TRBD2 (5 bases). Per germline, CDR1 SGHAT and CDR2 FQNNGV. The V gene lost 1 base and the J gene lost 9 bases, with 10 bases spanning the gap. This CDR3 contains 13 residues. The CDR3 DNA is TGTGCCAGCAGCTTAGGGAGGATATTTGAGCAGTTCTTC. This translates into CASSLGRIFEQFF.

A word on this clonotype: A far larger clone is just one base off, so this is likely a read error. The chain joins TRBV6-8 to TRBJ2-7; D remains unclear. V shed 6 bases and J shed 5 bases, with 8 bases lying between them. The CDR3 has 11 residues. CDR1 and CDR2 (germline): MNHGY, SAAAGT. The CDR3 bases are TGTGCCAGCAGCCTTCACGACGAGCAGTACTTC. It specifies CASSLHDEQYF.

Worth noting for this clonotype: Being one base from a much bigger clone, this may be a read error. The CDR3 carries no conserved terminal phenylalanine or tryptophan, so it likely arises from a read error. CDR3 sequence (DNA): TGTGCCAGTAGTCCGAAGACCCGGCAAGAGACCCAGTACTGC. It is translated as CASSPKTRQETQYC. J is TRBJ2-5 and V is TRBV19; D is unclear. This CDR3 has 14 amino acids. Trimming took off 5 bases at V and 2 bases at J, with 12 bases between the two ends. Germline CDR1 is LNHDA and CDR2 is SQIVND (reference sequence).

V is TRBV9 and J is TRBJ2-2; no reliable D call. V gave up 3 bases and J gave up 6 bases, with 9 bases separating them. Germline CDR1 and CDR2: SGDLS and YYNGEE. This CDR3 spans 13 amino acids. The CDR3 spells CASSGPGSGELFF. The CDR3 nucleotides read TGTGCCAGCAGCGGGCCTGGGTCCGGGGAGCTGTTTTTT.